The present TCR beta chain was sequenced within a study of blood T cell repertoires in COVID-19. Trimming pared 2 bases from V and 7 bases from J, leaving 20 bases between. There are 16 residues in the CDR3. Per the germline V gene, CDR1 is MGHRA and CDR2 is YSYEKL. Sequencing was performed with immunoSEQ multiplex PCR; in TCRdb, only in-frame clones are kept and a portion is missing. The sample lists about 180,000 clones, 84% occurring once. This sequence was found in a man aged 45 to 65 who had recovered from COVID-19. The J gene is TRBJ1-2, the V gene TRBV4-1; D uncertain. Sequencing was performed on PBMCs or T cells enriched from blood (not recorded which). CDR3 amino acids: CASSQLSIAGMGGYTF. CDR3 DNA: TGCGCCAGCAGCCAACTTAGTATTGCGGGGATGGGTGGCTACACCTTC.